Below, one T cell receptor (beta chain) is given with its context. Which antigen it targets is not known. No much larger clonotype is one base removed from it; base qualities were not supplied. The data derive from a study of regulatory T cells in long-lasting Graves disease (dated by TCRdb to about 2021). Study-level background: Persistent Graves' disease was defined as antithyroid drug treatment for over 5 years with persistently positive TSH receptor autoantibodies. A total of around 35 samples underwent TCR sequencing: about 13 from persistent and about 20 from newly diagnosed Graves' disease patients. The study took place in China and was registered as a clinical trial. Persistent Graves' disease patients were compared with newly diagnosed Graves' disease patients by peripheral blood TCR sequencing and RNA sequencing. In the clinical cohort, patients with persistent Graves' disease had used antithyroid drugs for an average of about 10.3 years. The investigation overall reported the following: Only peripheral blood was studied, because thyroid tissue, the primary lesion, was inaccessible. Lower TCR Shannon entropy and fewer highly expanded clones were observed in persistent Graves' disease patients than in newly diagnosed patients, which suggested clonal expansion. Persistent disease showed preferential use of TRBV28, TRBJ1-2 and TRBJ2-5, whereas newly diagnosed disease favored TRBV20-1 and TRBJ2-1. Sequencing and analysis were limited to the TCR beta chain. More public clonotypes were shared among persistent patients (roughly 3,000) than among newly diagnosed patients (966). As a limitation, the authors acknowledged that the small sample size may reduce accuracy.

Library generation was performed with multiplex PCR. Sequencing was carried out with an Illumina HiSeq 4000. To build TCR beta libraries, CDR3 regions were amplified by Arm-PCR using iRepertoire HTBI primers. Before sequencing, the PCR products underwent gel purification. On the authors' methods: Gene usage analysis of CDR3 amino acid clonotypes relied on the approximately 62 TRBV and over 13 TRBJ segments identified across samples. Filtered high-quality paired reads were merged into contigs using COPE and FqMerger. BLAST was used to align contigs to IMGT TRBV, TRBD and TRBJ reference genes, with CDR3 defined following IMGT. Highly expanded clones were defined as clonotypes with a frequency above 0.1%. Shannon entropy was used to measure repertoire diversity, and the Gini coefficient was used to measure V-J evenness. A clonotype was considered public if more than one individual shared it. In TCRdb, the public reads were trimmed at Q25 with fastp and aligned with MiXCR, with productive beta chains retained. Here each entry gathers all rows of one CDR3 protein and keeps the most common genes and DNA. The V and J calls were not made by the authors but by TCRdb's processing. The sample yields a few hundred thousand distinct CDR3 sequences; approximately 22% were counted once. Around an eighth of the sample is taken by the ten largest.

Per the publication, the time point label means: persistent/refractory GD, antithyroid drugs over 5 years with positive TRAb. For both TCR sequencing and RNA sequencing, RNA was extracted from PBMCs using TRIzol. The diagnosis of Graves' disease was made according to American Thyroid Association guidelines. Patients for the study were recruited at an endocrinology department in Xi'an, China. Each patient gave about 10 milliliters of peripheral blood, collected in an EDTA anticoagulant tube. PBMCs were isolated by Ficoll Paque Plus density gradient separation without further T cell sorting. RNA quality was checked with an Agilent 2100 Bioanalyzer and agarose gel, and concentration with a NanoDrop 2000. CDR1 KGHSH and CDR2 LQKENI were looked up in the germline V gene. Relative to germline, V is 2 bases shorter and J is 4 bases shorter, with 12 bases between their ends. The CDR3 covers 14 residues, taking in both the cysteine and the phenylalanine. The CDR3 DNA has 42 bases and is translated from base 1.

The chain is encoded by TRBV18 joined to TRBJ2-7, with TRBD2 as a weak D call on 5 bases. The source material was peripheral blood mononuclear cells (PBMCs), sampled when the disease was refractory, from a patient treated with antithyroid drugs. This receptor was taken from a female donor with Graves disease. The CDR3 is CASSPAGDRYEQYF. The DNA is as follows: TGTGCCAGCTCACCAGCGGGCGATAGATACGAGCAGTACTTC.